A single sample is the source of the 15 T cell receptor beta chains below, sequenced in a study of T cells in Graves' hyperthyroidism and ophthalmopathy. The investigators amplified TCR beta CDR3 regions from RNA transcripts. Initially, a first-round RT-PCR of the TCR CDR3 employed the HTBI primer set. From the multiplex PCR reads, TCRdb called clonotypes with MiXCR, one entry per CDR3 protein. Among around 610,000 distinct CDR3 sequences listed, around 15% were seen once. Sequenced sample: blood. The receptors derive from a woman aged 40 to 50 with Graves' ophthalmopathy.

In its sample, this clonotype was seen a few times. Since a much larger clone is just one base distant, this may be a read error. The chain is built from TRBV7-2 and TRBJ2-7; D unclear. The CDR3 length is 13 residues. Germline assignment: CDR1 SGHTA and CDR2 FQGNSA. The V and J ends lost 2 bases and 2 bases respectively, with 7 bases between them. The CDR3 loop reads CASSLKLPYEQYF. The CDR3 region has the DNA TGTGCCAGCAGCTTAAAGTTACCCTACGAGCAGTACTTC.

This clonotype was seen only a few times. The chain carries TRBV5-1 and TRBJ2-6; 7 bases line up with TRBD1. This CDR3 is built from 16 residues. Losses at the gene ends were 3 bases for V and 2 bases for J; bases not matched to a gene: 5. The germline V gene encodes CDR1 SGHRS and CDR2 YFSETQ. The CDR3 bases are TGCGCCAGCAGCTCATTACAGGGGACTGGGGCCAACGTCCTGACTTTC. This gives the protein CASSSLQGTGANVLTF.

The J gene is TRBJ1-1, the V gene TRBV30; D is perhaps TRBD1 (6 bases). V lost 2 bases and J lost 6, with 10 bases in between. The CDR3 totals 12 residues. Germline loops: CDR1 GTSNPN, CDR2 SVGIG (reference sequence). CDR3 residues: CAWSYQGSEAFF. The CDR3 coding sequence is TGTGCCTGGAGTTATCAGGGGTCTGAAGCTTTCTTT.

The rearrangement links TRBV3-1 to TRBJ2-5; possibly TRBD1 for D (5 bases). This CDR3 has 14 amino acids. Between the trimmed V and J ends, which lost 8 bases and 5 bases, there was a span of 18 bases. Germline CDR1 reads LGHDT; CDR2 reads YNNKEL (reference sequence). For the CDR3, the DNA is TGTGCCAGCGGTCGACAGACGCGAGTGGAGACCCAGTACTTC. It specifies CASGRQTRVETQYF.

This clonotype was counted many times. J is TRBJ2-7 and V is TRBV6-1; 10 bases fit TRBD1. Germline V gene data show CDR1 as MNHNS and CDR2 as SASEGT. The CDR3 is 15 amino acids. V lost 4 bases, J lost 5 bases, and 8 bases stayed unmatched. The CDR3 is CASSAPDRGYNEQYF. The DNA for the CDR3 is TGTGCCAGCAGTGCCCCGGACAGGGGGTACAACGAGCAGTACTTC.

This clonotype was seen many times. This chain connects TRBV20-1 to TRBJ2-7, with 11 bases lining up with TRBD1. The CDR3 length is 14 residues. J gave up 4 bases and V 6 bases, and 8 bases lay outside the gene matches. CDR1 DFQATT and CDR2 SNEGSKA come from the germline V gene (reference sequence). In DNA form, the CDR3 reads TGCAGTGCCCAGCCGGGACAGGGGGGATACGAGCAGTACTTC. Amino acids: CSAQPGQGGYEQYF.

This clonotype was seen at least ten times. In DNA form, the CDR3 reads TGTGCCAGCAGTAGACTAGCGTCTGGACTCGGGGCCAAAAACATTCAGTACTTC. Protein: CASSRLASGLGAKNIQYF. V usage is TRBV12-3 or TRBV12-4 and J usage is TRBJ2-4, with 8 bases fitting TRBD2. The CDR3 runs to 18 residues. V was clipped by 5 bases and J by 1 base; unmatched bases: 13.

The chain couples TRBV29-1 to TRBJ1-2; 9 bases align to TRBD1. The CDR3 is made up of 13 amino acids. The V segment lost 6 bases and the J segment 5 bases; nucleotides outside the gene matches: 7. Germline CDR1 and CDR2: SQVTM and ANQGSEA. This CDR3 is CSVRSGTGYGYTF. In DNA form, the CDR3 reads TGCAGCGTCAGATCCGGGACAGGGTATGGCTACACCTTC.

This clonotype was counted between two and nine times. The chain carries TRBV20-1 and TRBJ2-1, with TRBD1 matching over 11 bases. V trimming: 5 bases; J trimming: 5 bases; junction bases outside the gene matches: 8. The CDR3 covers 15 residues. The V gene's germline CDR1 is DFQATT and CDR2 SNEGSKA (reference sequence). CDR3 amino acids: CSALYRDRGNNEQFF. CDR3 DNA sequence: TGCAGTGCTCTATACCGGGACAGGGGGAACAATGAGCAGTTCTTC.

This clonotype was recorded at least ten times. The V gene is TRBV5-1, the J gene TRBJ2-5; TRBD2 agrees at 13 bases. The germline V gene has CDR1 SGHRS and CDR2 YFSETQ. CDR3 size: 17 residues. The V gene end was trimmed by 4 bases and the J gene end by 4 bases; junction bases not matched to a gene: 10. The CDR3, as DNA: TGCGCCAGCAGCCATCAACTAGCGGGAGGGCCCCGAGAGACCCAGTACTTC. It translates to CASSHQLAGGPRETQYF.

This clonotype was seen ten or more times. CDR3 residues: CASGTGKETQYF. DNA for the CDR3: TGTGCCAGCGGGACAGGAAAAGAGACCCAGTACTTC. This rearrangement joins TRBV18 to TRBJ2-5, with 8 positions matching TRBD1. This CDR3 has 12 residues. Looked up from germline, CDR1 is KGHSH and CDR2 is LQKENI. V gave up 8 bases and J gave up 3 bases; unmatched junction bases: 2. Full variable domain (rest looked up from reference TRBV18 and TRBJ2-5): NAGVMQNPRHLVRRRGQEARLRCSPMKGHSHVYWYRQLPEEGLKFMVYLQKENIIDESGMPKERFSAEFPKEGPSILRIQQVVRGDSAAYFCASGTGKETQYFGPGTRLLVL.

There are a few counts of this clonotype. This rearrangement joins TRBV12-3 or TRBV12-4 to TRBJ2-7; D possibly corresponds to TRBD1 (6 bases). There are 15 residues in the CDR3. V lost 6 bases, J lost 3 bases, and 18 bases lay in between. Here the CDR3 reads CASSLGQNLGYEQYF. Here the CDR3 DNA reads TGTGCCAGCAGCCTAGGACAGAACCTAGGCTACGAGCAGTACTTC.

The J gene is TRBJ2-4, the V gene TRBV7-9; the D call may be TRBD1 or TRBD2 (6 bases each). The CDR3 has 14 amino acids. Germline lookup yields CDR1 SEHNR and CDR2 FQNEAQ (reference sequence). V was clipped by 3 bases and J by 6 bases, with 12 bases between them. The CDR3 reads CASSFFEGGNIQYF. CDR3 in DNA: TGTGCCAGCAGCTTCTTTGAGGGGGGAAACATTCAGTACTTC.

This clonotype showed up many times. The rearrangement uses TRBV11-3 and TRBJ2-7; 8 bases match TRBD2. The CDR3 totals 13 residues. From germline, CDR1 is SGHNT and CDR2 YENEEA. With V trimmed by 5 bases and J by 6 bases, 6 bases remained unmatched. In nucleotides, the CDR3 is TGTGCCAGCAGCCCTACTCTAGCGGGCGAGCAGTACTTC. Its translation is CASSPTLAGEQYF.

CDR3 loop: CASSLRTSGRAGELFF. CDR3 nucleotide sequence: TGTGCCAGCAGCTTACGGACTAGCGGACGGGCCGGGGAGCTGTTTTTT. This chain links TRBV11-1 with TRBJ2-2; 10 nucleotides align to TRBD2. In germline, CDR1 is SGHAT, CDR2 FQDESV (reference sequence). This CDR3 has 16 residues. Trimming removed 2 bases from V and 6 bases from J; junction bases left unmatched: 6.